This entry lists 13 T cell receptor beta chains sequenced from one sample in a study of blood T cell repertoires in COVID-19. The assay was immunoSEQ multiplex PCR, and TCRdb's table has in-frame clones only and misses some. The table records 25,000 to 30,000 clones, under 85% of them present only once. The sequencing input was peripheral blood. These receptors came from a man between 70 and 80 years old with acute or convalescent COVID-19.

The J gene is TRBJ2-7, the V gene TRBV12-3 or TRBV12-4, with D possibly matching TRBD2 (6 bases). The CDR3 sequence is 12 residues long. Trimming removed 7 bases at V and 1 base at J, with 8 bases between. CDR3 DNA sequence: TGTGCCAGCAATCGGGGGTCCTACGAGCAGTACTTC. It encodes CASNRGSYEQYF.

The gene calls are TRBV27 and TRBJ2-2; 8 bases align to TRBD1. CDR3 length: 15 residues. Germline V gene sequence: CDR1 MNHEY, CDR2 SMNVEV (reference sequence). V trimming: 3 bases; J trimming: 4 bases; junction bases outside the gene matches: 4. The CDR3 spells CASSFTGGSTGELFF. CDR3 DNA sequence: TGTGCCAGCAGTTTCACAGGGGGAAGCACCGGGGAGCTGTTTTTT.

The chain joins TRBV5-4 to TRBJ2-7; possible D gene TRBD1, 5 bases. Per germline, CDR1 SGHNT and CDR2 YYREEE (reference sequence). Trimming left V 4 bases short and J 2 bases short, with 19 bases between. The CDR3 runs to 16 residues. CDR3 protein: CASSDNYDSSAYEQYF. For the CDR3, the DNA is TGTGCCAGCAGCGATAACTACGACAGCTCAGCCTACGAGCAGTACTTC.

The J gene is TRBJ2-2, the V gene TRBV29-1; D is perhaps TRBD1 (7 bases). The CDR3 spans 13 residues. Germline values: CDR1 SQVTM, CDR2 ANQGSEA. Trimming took off 7 bases at V and 2 bases at J, with 11 bases between the two ends. The CDR3 bases are TGCAGCGCCCAGGGGGGAAACACCGGGGAGCTGTTTTTT. This gives the protein CSAQGGNTGELFF.

The J gene is TRBJ1-3, the V gene TRBV27; 7 bases map to TRBD1. The V gene end was trimmed by 5 bases and the J gene end by 4 bases; junction bases not matched to a gene: 8. Germline assignment: CDR1 MNHEY and CDR2 SMNVEV (reference sequence). The CDR3 contains 15 residues. The CDR3 here is CASSPTTGYGNTIYF. Here the CDR3 DNA reads TGTGCCAGCAGTCCGACGACAGGGTACGGAAACACCATATATTTT.

The chain employs TRBV6-2 or TRBV6-3 and TRBJ2-2; TRBD1 matches 7 bases. This CDR3 comprises 17 residues. Germline CDR1 MNHEY, CDR2 SVGEGT. V lost 2 bases and J lost 4; bases outside the gene matches: 10. Here the CDR3 reads CASSYPLTGWPTGELFF. The CDR3 coding sequence is TGTGCCAGCAGTTACCCTCTGACAGGGTGGCCCACCGGGGAGCTGTTTTTT.

V is TRBV7-2 and J is TRBJ1-1; TRBD1 matches at 7 bases. Losses at the gene ends were 4 bases for V and 3 bases for J; bases not matched to a gene: 5. Germline values: CDR1 SGHTA, CDR2 FQGNSA. The CDR3 sequence is 14 residues long. The CDR3 spells CASSSRQGYTEAFF. CDR3 DNA sequence: TGTGCCAGCAGCTCCCGACAGGGATACACTGAAGCTTTCTTT.

The V call is TRBV3-1 (or the pseudogene TRBV3-2), the J call TRBJ2-7, with D maybe TRBD1 (5 bases). The CDR3 covers 13 residues. Trimming stripped 4 bases from V and 5 bases from J, with 12 bases between. CDR1 LGHDT and CDR2 YNNKEL come from the germline V gene (reference sequence). CDR3 residues: CASSRSWGHEQYF. DNA of the CDR3: TGTGCCAGCAGCCGTAGCTGGGGCCACGAGCAGTACTTC.

The J gene is TRBJ1-4, the V gene TRBV9; possible D gene TRBD1, 5 bases. Germline V gene sequence: CDR1 SGDLS, CDR2 YYNGEE. V was trimmed by 0 bases and J by 7 bases, leaving 13 bases between them. CDR3 length: 15 residues. The DNA of the CDR3 is TGTGCCAGCAGCGTAGAAGGGGCCCGAGGTGAAAAACTGTTTTTT. Translated: CASSVEGARGEKLFF.

The chain combines TRBV11-2 with TRBJ1-1; no reliable D call. The germline V gene encodes CDR1 SGHAT and CDR2 FQNNGV. This CDR3 spans 13 amino acids. Between the trimmed V and J ends, which lost 1 base and 0 bases, there was a span of 3 bases. CDR3 nucleotides: TGTGCCAGCAGCTTAGCTCTGAACACTGAAGCTTTCTTT. It encodes CASSLALNTEAFF.

This chain links TRBV20-1 with TRBJ2-5; tentative D call: TRBD2 (6 bases). Germline CDR1 and CDR2: DFQATT and SNEGSKA (reference sequence). The CDR3 spans 11 residues. V dropped 8 bases and J dropped 4 bases, with 11 bases sitting between them. CDR3 region: CSLVGGETQYF. CDR3 nucleotide sequence: TGCAGTCTCGTCGGGGGAGAGACCCAGTACTTC.

This chain joins TRBV3-1 (or the pseudogene TRBV3-2) and TRBJ1-1; D gene unclear. Trimming shortened V by 4 bases and J by 4 bases, and 10 bases separated the two germline ends. Looked up from germline, CDR1 is LGHDT and CDR2 is YNNKEL (reference sequence). The CDR3 length is 13 residues. CDR3 in DNA: TGTGCCAGCAGCCTAACTGGGCCCACTGAAGCTTTCTTT. Translating it yields CASSLTGPTEAFF.

The gene calls are TRBV5-1 and TRBJ2-2; a weak D match, TRBD2 (5 bases). V dropped 2 bases and J dropped 1 base, with 12 bases sitting between them. The germline gives CDR1 SGHRS, CDR2 YFSETQ. This CDR3 spans 16 amino acids. CDR3 protein: CASSFGGGGNTGELFF. The CDR3 nucleotides read TGCGCCAGCAGCTTCGGAGGTGGCGGGAACACCGGGGAGCTGTTTTTT.